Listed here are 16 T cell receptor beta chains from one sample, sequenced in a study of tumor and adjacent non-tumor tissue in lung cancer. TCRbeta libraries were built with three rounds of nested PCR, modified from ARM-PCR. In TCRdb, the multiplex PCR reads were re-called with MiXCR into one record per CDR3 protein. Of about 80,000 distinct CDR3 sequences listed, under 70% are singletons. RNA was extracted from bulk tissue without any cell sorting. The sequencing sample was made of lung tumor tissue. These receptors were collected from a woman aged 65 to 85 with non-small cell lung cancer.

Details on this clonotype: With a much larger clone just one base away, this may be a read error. In DNA, the CDR3 is TGCGCCAGCAGCTTGTATTTTAGCGGGAGTGATGAGCAGTTCTTC. Translating gives CASSLYFSGSDEQFF. This chain connects TRBV5-1 to TRBJ2-1, with 9 bases fitting TRBD2. Germline CDR1 is SGHRS and CDR2 is YFSETQ. V lost 1 base and J lost 8; bases outside the gene matches: 7. The CDR3 has 15 residues.

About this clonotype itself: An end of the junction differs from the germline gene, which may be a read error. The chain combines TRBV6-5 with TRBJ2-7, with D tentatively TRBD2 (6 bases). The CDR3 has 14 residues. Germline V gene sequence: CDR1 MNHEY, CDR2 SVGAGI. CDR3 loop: CACRPGLISYEQYF. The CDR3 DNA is TGTGCCTGCAGGCCGGGACTGATTTCCTACGAGCAGTACTTC.

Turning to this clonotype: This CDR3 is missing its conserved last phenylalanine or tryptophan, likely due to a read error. CDR3 nucleotides: TGTGCCAGCAGCTTGGATGCGGGGGCCACTGAAGCTTTCTCT. As protein: CASSLDAGATEAFS. This chain joins TRBV5-5 and TRBJ1-1; tentatively, D is TRBD1 (6 bases). The V gene's germline CDR1 is SGHKS and CDR2 YYEKEE (reference sequence). The CDR3 runs 14 residues. V dropped 0 bases and J dropped 4 bases, with 10 bases sitting between them.

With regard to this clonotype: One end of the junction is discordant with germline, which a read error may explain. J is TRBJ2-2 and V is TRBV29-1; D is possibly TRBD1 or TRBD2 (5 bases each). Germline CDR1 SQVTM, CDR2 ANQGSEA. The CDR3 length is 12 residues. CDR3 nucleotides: TGCAGCGTTGCCGGGGACGACGGGGAGCTGCTTTTT. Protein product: CSVAGDDGELLF.

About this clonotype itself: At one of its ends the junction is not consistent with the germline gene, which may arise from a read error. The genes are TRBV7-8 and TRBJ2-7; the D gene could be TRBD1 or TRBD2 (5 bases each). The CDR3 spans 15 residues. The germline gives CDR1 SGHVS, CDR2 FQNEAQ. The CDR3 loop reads CASTSTRDVSYEQYF. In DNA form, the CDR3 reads TGCGCCAGCACCTCGACAAGGGACGTTTCCTACGAGCAGTACTTC.

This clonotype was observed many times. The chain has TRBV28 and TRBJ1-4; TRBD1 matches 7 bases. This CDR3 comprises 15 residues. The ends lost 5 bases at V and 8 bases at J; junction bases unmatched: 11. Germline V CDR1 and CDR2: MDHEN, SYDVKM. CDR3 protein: CASSPPTGLKEKLFF. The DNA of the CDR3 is TGTGCCAGCAGTCCGCCGACAGGGCTGAAGGAAAAACTGTTTTTT.

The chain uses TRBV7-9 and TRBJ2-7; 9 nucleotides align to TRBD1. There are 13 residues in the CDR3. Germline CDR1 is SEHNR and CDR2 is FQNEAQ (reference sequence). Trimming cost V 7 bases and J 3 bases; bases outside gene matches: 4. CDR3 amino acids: CASTRGQGYEQYF. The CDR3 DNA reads TGTGCCAGCACCCGGGGACAGGGCTACGAGCAGTACTTC.

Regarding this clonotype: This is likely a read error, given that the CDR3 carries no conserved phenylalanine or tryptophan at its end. The CDR3 bases are TGTGCCAGCAACTTAACCGGTTTGGAGACCCAGTACTCC. Its translation is CASNLTGLETQYS. J is TRBJ2-5 and V is TRBV11-3; no reliable D call. This CDR3 contains 13 residues. The germline V gene encodes CDR1 SGHNT and CDR2 YENEEA.

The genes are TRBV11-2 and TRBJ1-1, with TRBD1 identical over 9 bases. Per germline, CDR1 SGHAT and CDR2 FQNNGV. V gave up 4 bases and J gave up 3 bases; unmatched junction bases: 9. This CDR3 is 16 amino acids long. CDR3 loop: CASSYYPDRGDTEAFF. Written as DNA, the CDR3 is TGTGCCAGCAGCTATTACCCGGACAGGGGAGACACTGAAGCTTTCTTT.

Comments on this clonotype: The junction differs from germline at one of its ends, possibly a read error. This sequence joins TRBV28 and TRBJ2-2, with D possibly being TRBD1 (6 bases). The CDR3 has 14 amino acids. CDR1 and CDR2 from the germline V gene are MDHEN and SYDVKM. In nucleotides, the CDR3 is TGTGCCAGCAGTGACGGACAGTTCACCGGGAAGCTGTTTTTT. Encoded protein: CASSDGQFTGKLFF. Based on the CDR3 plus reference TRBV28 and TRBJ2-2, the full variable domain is DVKVTQSSRYLVKRTGEKVFLECVQDMDHENMFWYRQDPGLGLRLIYFSYDVKMKEKGDIPEGYSVSREKKERFSLILESASTNQTSMYLCASSDGQFTGKLFFGEGSRLTVL.

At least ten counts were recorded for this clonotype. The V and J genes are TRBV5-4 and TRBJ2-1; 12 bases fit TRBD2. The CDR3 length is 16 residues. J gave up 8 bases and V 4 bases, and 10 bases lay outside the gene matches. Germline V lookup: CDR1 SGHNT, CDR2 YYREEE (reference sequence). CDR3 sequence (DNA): TGTGCCAGCAGCACTCGACTAGCGGGAGTGGTGTATGAGCAGTTCTTC. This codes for CASSTRLAGVVYEQFF.

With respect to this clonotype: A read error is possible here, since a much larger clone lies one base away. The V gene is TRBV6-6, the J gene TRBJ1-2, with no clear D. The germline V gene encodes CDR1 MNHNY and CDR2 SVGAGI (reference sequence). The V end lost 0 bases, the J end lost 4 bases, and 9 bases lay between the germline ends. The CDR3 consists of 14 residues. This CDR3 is CASSYSEGSYGYTF. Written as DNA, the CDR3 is TGTGCCAGCAGTTACTCAGAGGGATCCTATGGCTACACCTTC.

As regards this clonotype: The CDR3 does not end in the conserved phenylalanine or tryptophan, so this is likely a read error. The CDR3 sequence: CSARAGGRVNNEQFV. In DNA, the CDR3 is TGCAGTGCTAGAGCCGGCGGGAGGGTCAACAATGAGCAGTTCGTT. This chain joins TRBV20-1 and TRBJ2-1; 9 bases map to TRBD2. The CDR3 runs to 15 residues. The J segment lost 5 bases and the V segment lost 1 base, leaving 6 bases of the junction unmatched. The germline V gene encodes CDR1 DFQATT and CDR2 SNEGSKA (reference sequence).

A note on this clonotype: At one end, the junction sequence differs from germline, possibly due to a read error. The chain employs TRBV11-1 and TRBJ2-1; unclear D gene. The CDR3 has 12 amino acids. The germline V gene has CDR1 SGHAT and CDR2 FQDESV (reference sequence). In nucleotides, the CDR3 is TGTGCCAGCAGCTTACTAGAGACCACGCCACGGTTC. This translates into CASSLLETTPRF.

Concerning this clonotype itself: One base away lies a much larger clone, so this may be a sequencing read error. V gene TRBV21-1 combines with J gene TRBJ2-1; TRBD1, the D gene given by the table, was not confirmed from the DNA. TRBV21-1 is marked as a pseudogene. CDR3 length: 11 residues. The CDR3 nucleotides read TGTGCCAACAGCAAAAGTACAGGACGCGCCTTC. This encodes CANSKSTGRAF.

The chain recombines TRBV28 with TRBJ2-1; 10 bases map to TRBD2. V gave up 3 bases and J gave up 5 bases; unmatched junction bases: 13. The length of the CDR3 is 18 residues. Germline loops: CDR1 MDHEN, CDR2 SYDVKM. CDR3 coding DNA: TGTGCCAGCAGTTTCGGGTTAACTAGCGGGAAATTGCACAATGAGCAGTTCTTC. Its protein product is CASSFGLTSGKLHNEQFF.